The next 3 T cell receptor beta chains were all read from a single sample in a study of read filtering for tumor transcriptome and immune sequencing. The library was built from around 400 ng RNA with molecular barcoded adaptors for alpha/delta and beta/gamma chains. TCRdb re-analysed the reads in MiXCR, keeping a single row per CDR3 protein. The sample holds tens of thousands of distinct CDR3 sequences; approximately 14% are singletons and the top ten take roughly 45%. Input material: a population of CD138-negative cells sorted from bone marrow. These receptors were collected from a donor over 35 with multiple myeloma.

Ten or more counts support this clonotype. V and J are TRBV6-8 and TRBJ1-2, with D maybe TRBD1 (5 bases). The V end lost 2 bases, the J end lost 2 bases, and 9 bases lay between the germline ends. The CDR3 spans 14 residues. Germline V gene lookup returns CDR1 MNHGY and CDR2 SAAAGT. This CDR3 is CASSYTQGNYGYTF. The CDR3 nucleotides read TGTGCCAGCAGTTACACCCAGGGAAACTATGGCTACACCTTC.

Notes on this clonotype: A read error may account for a junction end that differs from germline. The chain recombines TRBV7-9 with TRBJ2-1, with 8 bases that match TRBD2. There are 20 residues in the CDR3. The germline gives CDR1 SEHNR, CDR2 FQNEAQ (reference sequence). The CDR3 region is CASSYSGLVGLGRSYNGQFF. The CDR3 DNA sequence: TGTGCCAGCAGCTATTCGGGACTAGTGGGCCTCGGTCGCTCCTACAATGGGCAGTTCTTC.

In this sample, this clonotype turned up many times. This chain joins TRBV29-1 and TRBJ2-5, with D tentatively TRBD1 or TRBD2 (5 bases each). Germline CDR1 and CDR2: SQVTM and ANQGSEA. The CDR3 runs 14 residues. V lost 7 bases and J lost 1, with 16 bases in between. The CDR3 region has the DNA TGCAGCGCCGCTCCGGGACCCTCCCAAGAGACCCAGTACTTC. Translation gives CSAAPGPSQETQYF.